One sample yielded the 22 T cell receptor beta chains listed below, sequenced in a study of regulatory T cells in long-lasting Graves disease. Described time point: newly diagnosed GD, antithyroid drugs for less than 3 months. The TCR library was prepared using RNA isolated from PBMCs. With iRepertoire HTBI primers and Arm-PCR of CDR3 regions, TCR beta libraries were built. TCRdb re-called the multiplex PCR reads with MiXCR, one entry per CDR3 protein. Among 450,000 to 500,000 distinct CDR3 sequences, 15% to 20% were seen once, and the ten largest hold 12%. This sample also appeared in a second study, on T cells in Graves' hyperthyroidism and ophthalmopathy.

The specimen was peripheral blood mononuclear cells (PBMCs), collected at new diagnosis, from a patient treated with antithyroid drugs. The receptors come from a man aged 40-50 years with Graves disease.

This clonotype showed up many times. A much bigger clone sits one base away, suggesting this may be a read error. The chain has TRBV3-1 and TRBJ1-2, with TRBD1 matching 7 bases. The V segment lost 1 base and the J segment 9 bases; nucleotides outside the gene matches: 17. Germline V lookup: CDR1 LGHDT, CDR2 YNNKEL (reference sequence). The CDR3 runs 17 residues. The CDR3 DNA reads TGTGCCAGCAGCCAAGTGGGGGATACAGACAGGGACGATAGCTACACCTTC. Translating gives CASSQVGDTDRDDSYTF.

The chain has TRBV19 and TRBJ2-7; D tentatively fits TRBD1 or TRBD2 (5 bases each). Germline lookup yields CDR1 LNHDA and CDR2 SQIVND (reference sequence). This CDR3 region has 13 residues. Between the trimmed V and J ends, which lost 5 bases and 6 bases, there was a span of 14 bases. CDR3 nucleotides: TGTGCCAGTAGTTACCGGGGCAGCGGCGAGCAGTACTTC. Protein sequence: CASSYRGSGEQYF.

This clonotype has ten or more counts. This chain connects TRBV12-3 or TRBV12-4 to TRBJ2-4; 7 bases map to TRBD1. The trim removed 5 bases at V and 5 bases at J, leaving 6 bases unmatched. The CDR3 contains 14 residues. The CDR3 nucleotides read TGTGCCAGCAGTAAAACAGGGGCCCAAAACATTCAGTACTTC. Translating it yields CASSKTGAQNIQYF.

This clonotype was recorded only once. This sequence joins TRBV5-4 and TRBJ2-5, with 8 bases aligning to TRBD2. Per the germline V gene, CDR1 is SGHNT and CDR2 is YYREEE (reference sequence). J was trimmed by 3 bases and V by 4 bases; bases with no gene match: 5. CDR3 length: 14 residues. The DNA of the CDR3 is TGTGCCAGCAGCGCCGGGGGGGCCGAAGAGACCCAGTACTTC. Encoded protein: CASSAGGAEETQYF.

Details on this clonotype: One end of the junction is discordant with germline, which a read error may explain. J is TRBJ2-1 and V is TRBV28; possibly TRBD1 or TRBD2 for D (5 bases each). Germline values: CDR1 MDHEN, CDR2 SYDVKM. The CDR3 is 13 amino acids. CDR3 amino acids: CASSRGTYNDQFF. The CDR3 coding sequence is TGTGCCAGCAGCCGTGGGACCTACAATGACCAGTTCTTC.

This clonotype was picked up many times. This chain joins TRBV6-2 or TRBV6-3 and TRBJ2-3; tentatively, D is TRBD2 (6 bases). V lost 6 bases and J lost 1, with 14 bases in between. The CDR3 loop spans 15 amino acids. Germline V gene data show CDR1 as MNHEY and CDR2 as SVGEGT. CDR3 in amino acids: CASRLAELGTDTQYF. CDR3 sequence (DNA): TGTGCCAGCAGGTTAGCGGAACTCGGCACAGATACGCAGTATTTT.

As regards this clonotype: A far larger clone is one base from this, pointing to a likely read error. The CDR3 is CASSGQGTKLYEQYF. Written as DNA, the CDR3 is TGTGCCAGCAGTGGCCAGGGGACGAAACTTTACGAGCAGTACTTC. The V call is TRBV27, the J call TRBJ2-7; the D gene is possibly TRBD1 (6 bases). V was shortened by 5 bases and J by 4 bases, with 18 bases between the two germline ends. CDR1 is MNHEY, CDR2 SMNVEV, per germline (reference sequence). This CDR3 spans 15 amino acids.

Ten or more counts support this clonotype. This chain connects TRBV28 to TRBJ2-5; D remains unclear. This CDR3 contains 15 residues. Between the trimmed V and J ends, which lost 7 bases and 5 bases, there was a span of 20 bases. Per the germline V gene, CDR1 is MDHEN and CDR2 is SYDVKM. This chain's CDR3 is CASTSGYMSVETQYF. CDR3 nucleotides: TGTGCCAGCACCTCCGGTTACATGAGCGTCGAGACCCAGTACTTC.

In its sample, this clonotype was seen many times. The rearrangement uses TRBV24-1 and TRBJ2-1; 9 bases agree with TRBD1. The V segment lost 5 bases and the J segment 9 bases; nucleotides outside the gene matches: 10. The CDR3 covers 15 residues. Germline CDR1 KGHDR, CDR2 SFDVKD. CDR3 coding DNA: TGTGCCACCAGTGCGGTACAGGGGGCGCAGGTTGAGCAGTTCTTC. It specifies CATSAVQGAQVEQFF.

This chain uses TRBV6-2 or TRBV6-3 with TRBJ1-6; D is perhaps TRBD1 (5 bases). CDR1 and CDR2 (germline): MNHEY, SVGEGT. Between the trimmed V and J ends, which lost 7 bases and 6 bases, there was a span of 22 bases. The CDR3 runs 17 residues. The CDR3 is CASNGFPLGQGNSPLHF. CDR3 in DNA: TGTGCCAGCAATGGCTTCCCACTGGGGCAGGGTAATTCACCCCTCCACTTT.

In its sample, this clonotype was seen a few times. The CDR3 region has the DNA TGTGCCAGCGCAAATGATCGGCTAGCTGTTGTCTTCTTC. This encodes CASANDRLAVVFF. This sequence joins TRBV27 and TRBJ2-1; D is perhaps TRBD2 (5 bases). The CDR3 has 13 amino acids. V gave up 8 bases and J gave up 16 bases, with 24 bases separating them. Germline CDR1 is MNHEY and CDR2 is SMNVEV (reference sequence).

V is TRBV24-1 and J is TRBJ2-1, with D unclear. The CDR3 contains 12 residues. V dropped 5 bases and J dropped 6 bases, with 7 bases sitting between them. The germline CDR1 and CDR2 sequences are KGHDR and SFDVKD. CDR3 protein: CATSARANEQFF. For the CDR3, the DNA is TGTGCCACCAGTGCAAGGGCCAATGAGCAGTTCTTC.

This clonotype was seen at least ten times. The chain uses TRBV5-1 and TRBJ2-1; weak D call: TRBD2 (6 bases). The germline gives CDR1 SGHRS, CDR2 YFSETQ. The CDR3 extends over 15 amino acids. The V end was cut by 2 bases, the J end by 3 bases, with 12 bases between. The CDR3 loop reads CASSFTGASYNEQFF. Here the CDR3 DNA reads TGCGCCAGCAGCTTCACGGGAGCTAGCTACAATGAGCAGTTCTTC.

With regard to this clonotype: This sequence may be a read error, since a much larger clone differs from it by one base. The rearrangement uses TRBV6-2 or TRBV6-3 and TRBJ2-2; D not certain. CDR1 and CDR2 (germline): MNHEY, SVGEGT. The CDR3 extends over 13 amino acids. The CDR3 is CVSTAESPGELFF. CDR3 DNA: TGTGTCAGCACCGCAGAGTCCCCCGGGGAGCTGTTTTTT.

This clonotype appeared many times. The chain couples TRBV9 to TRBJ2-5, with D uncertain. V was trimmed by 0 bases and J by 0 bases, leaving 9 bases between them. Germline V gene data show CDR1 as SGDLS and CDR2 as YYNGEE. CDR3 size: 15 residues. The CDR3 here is CASSVAPSNQETQYF. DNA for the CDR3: TGTGCCAGCAGCGTAGCCCCTTCTAACCAAGAGACCCAGTACTTC.

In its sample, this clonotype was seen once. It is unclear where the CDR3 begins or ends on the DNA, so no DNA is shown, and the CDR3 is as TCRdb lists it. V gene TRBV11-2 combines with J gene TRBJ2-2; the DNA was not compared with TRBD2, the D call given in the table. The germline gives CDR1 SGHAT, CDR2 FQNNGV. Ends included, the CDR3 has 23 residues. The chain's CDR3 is CASSFYICSARGAGGTNTGELFF.

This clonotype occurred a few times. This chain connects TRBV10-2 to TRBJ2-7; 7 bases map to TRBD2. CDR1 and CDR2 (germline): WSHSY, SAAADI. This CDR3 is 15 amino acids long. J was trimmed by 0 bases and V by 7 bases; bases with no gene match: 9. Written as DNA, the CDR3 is TGCGCCAGCAAGAACAGCGGGATGAACTCCTACGAGCAGTACTTC. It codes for CASKNSGMNSYEQYF.

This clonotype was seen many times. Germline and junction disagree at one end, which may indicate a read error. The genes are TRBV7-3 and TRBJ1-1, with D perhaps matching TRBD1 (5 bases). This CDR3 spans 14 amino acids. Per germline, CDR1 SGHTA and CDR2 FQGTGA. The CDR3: CASSLTGGDTEAFF. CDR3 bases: TGTGCCAGCAGCCTAACGGGGGGGGACACTGAAGCTTTCTTT.

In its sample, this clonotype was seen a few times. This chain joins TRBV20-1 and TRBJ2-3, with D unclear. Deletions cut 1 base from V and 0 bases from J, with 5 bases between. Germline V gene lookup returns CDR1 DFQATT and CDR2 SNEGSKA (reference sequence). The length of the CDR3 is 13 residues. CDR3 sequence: CSARVYSTDTQYF. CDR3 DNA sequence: TGCAGTGCTAGAGTATATAGCACAGATACGCAGTATTTT.

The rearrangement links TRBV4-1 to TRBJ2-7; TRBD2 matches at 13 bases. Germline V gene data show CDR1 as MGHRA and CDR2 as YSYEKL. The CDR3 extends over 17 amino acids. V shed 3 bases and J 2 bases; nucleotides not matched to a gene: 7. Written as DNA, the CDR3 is TGCGCCAGCAGCCACCCACCCGGGACTAGCGGGACCTACGAGCAGTACTTC. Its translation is CASSHPPGTSGTYEQYF.

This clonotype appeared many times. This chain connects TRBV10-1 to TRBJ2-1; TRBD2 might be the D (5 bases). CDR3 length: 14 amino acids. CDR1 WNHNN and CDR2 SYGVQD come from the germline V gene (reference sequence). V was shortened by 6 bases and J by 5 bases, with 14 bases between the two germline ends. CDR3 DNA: TGCGCCAGCAGCCCAAGGACTGGTAACAATGAGCAGTTCTTC. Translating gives CASSPRTGNNEQFF.

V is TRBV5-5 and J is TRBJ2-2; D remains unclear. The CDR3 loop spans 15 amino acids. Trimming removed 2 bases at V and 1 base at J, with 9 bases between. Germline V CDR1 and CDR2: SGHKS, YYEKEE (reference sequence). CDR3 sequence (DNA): TGTGCCAGCAGCTTTGTACAGATGAACACCGGGGAGCTGTTTTTT. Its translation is CASSFVQMNTGELFF.